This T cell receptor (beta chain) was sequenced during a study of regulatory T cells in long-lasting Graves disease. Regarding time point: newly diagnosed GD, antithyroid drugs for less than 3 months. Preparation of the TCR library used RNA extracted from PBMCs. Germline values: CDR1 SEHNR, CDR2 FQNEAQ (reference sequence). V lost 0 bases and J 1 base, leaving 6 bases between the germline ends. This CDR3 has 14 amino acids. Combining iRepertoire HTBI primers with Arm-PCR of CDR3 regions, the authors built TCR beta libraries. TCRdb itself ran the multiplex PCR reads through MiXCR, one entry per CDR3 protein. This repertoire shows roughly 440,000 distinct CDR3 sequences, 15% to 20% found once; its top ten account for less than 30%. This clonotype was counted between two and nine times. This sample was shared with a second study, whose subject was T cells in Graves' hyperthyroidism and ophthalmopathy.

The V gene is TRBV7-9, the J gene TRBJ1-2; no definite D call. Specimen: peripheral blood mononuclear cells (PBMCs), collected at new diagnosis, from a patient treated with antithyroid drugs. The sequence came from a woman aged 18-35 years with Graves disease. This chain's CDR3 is CASSLAEVNYGYTF. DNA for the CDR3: TGTGCCAGCAGCTTAGCAGAAGTTAACTATGGCTACACCTTC.